These 32 T cell receptor beta chains were all obtained from the same sample, sequenced in a study of blood T cell repertoires in COVID-19. The protocol was immunoSEQ multiplex PCR, while the TCRdb copy is restricted to in-frame clones and leaves out a portion. The table lists 210,000 or so clones, approximately 80% of them singletons. Sequencing was done on a sample of peripheral blood. The receptor set was obtained from a woman older than 75 with active or convalescent COVID-19.

The chain combines TRBV3-1 (or the pseudogene TRBV3-2) with TRBJ1-1; D is undetermined. There are 11 residues in the CDR3. The V end lost 1 base, the J end lost 8 bases, and 5 bases lay between the germline ends. Germline CDR1 LGHDT, CDR2 YNNKEL (reference sequence). CDR3 amino acids: CASSQAQEAFF. The CDR3 DNA follows: TGTGCCAGCAGCCAAGCCCAGGAAGCTTTCTTT.

This clone was recorded once. The V and J genes are TRBV10-1 and TRBJ2-7; a possible D gene is TRBD1 (6 bases). V lost 7 bases, J lost 6 bases, and 22 bases lay in between. The CDR3 is 15 amino acids. CDR1 and CDR2 (germline): WNHNN, SYGVQD (reference sequence). The DNA of the CDR3 is TGCGCCAGCATTTTAATGTTTGCAGGGGCCCCCGAGCAGTACTTC. Its protein is CASILMFAGAPEQYF.

V usage is TRBV27 and J usage is TRBJ2-1; a possible D gene is TRBD1 (6 bases). Germline V gives CDR1 MNHEY, CDR2 SMNVEV (reference sequence). The CDR3 is 13 amino acids. V was clipped by 11 bases and J by 3 bases, with 14 bases between them. CDR3 amino acids: CAVRRDNYNEQFF. CDR3 nucleotide sequence: TGTGCCGTCCGCCGGGACAACTACAATGAGCAGTTCTTC.

The CDR3 reads CATSDLGGGGEQFF. For the CDR3, the DNA is TGTGCCACCAGTGATTTGGGTGGGGGCGGTGAGCAGTTCTTC. This rearrangement joins TRBV24-1 to TRBJ2-1; maybe TRBD1 (6 bases). Trimming took 0 bases from V and 9 from J, leaving 11 bases between them. The CDR3 extends over 14 amino acids. The V gene's germline CDR1 is KGHDR and CDR2 SFDVKD.

The chain links TRBV3-1 (or the pseudogene TRBV3-2) to TRBJ1-1; TRBD1 matches at 8 bases. The germline gives CDR1 LGHDT, CDR2 YNNKEL (reference sequence). The V gene end was trimmed by 7 bases and the J gene end by 2 bases; junction bases not matched to a gene: 6. The CDR3 length is 14 residues. The DNA for the CDR3 is TGTGCCAGCACCCACAGGGGGAGTAACACTGAAGCTTTCTTT. It translates to CASTHRGSNTEAFF.

The V call is TRBV5-5, the J call TRBJ2-4, with 7 positions matching TRBD2. The CDR3 is 15 residues long. Looked up from germline, CDR1 is SGHKS and CDR2 is YYEKEE (reference sequence). V gave up 5 bases and J gave up 0 bases; unmatched junction bases: 5. The CDR3 nucleotides read TGTGCCAGCAGGCGCGGGGGAGGAGCCAAAAACATTCAGTACTTC. It codes for CASRRGGGAKNIQYF.

The chain has TRBV19 and TRBJ2-1; D possibly corresponds to TRBD1 (6 bases). The germline V gene encodes CDR1 LNHDA and CDR2 SQIVND (reference sequence). Between the trimmed V and J ends, which lost 5 bases and 6 bases, there was a span of 14 bases. This CDR3 contains 14 residues. The CDR3 is CASSPRKGVNEQFF. CDR3 DNA sequence: TGTGCCAGTAGTCCACGTAAGGGGGTCAATGAGCAGTTCTTC. Full variable domain (outside the CDR3, taken from reference TRBV19 and TRBJ2-1): DGGITQSPKYLFRKEGQNVTLSCEQNLNHDAMYWYRQDPGQGLRLIYYSQIVNDFQKGDIAEGYSVSREKKESFPLTVTSAQKNPTAFYLCASSPRKGVNEQFFGPGTRLTVL.

This clone was counted a single time. In DNA form, the CDR3 reads TGTGCCAGCAGCCCCAGGACAGGGGGGGACGAGCAGTACTTC. Its protein product is CASSPRTGGDEQYF. The gene calls are TRBV9 and TRBJ2-7; 10 positions agree with TRBD1. Germline V gene data show CDR1 as SGDLS and CDR2 as YYNGEE. V lost 4 bases to trimming and J lost 5 bases; unmatched junction nucleotides: 6. The CDR3 sequence is 14 residues long.

In its sample, this clone was seen once. The chain is built from TRBV28 and TRBJ2-7; weak D call: TRBD1 (6 bases). V shed 3 bases and J shed 4 bases, with 16 bases lying between them. Germline-derived CDR1 and CDR2 are MDHEN and SYDVKM. The CDR3 length is 15 residues. CDR3 sequence: CASSLGWGQGYEQYF. The CDR3 nucleotides are TGTGCCAGCAGTTTGGGTTGGGGGCAGGGATACGAGCAGTACTTC.

This chain connects TRBV7-7 to TRBJ2-3; possible D gene TRBD2, 5 bases. The CDR3 runs to 15 residues. V lost 5 bases and J lost 0, with 12 bases in between. Germline V gives CDR1 SSHAT, CDR2 FNYEAQ (reference sequence). CDR3 bases: TGTGCCAGCAGCCGGGGTGTGGACAGCACAGATACGCAGTATTTT. It is translated as CASSRGVDSTDTQYF.

The chain carries TRBV10-3 and TRBJ1-1, with D maybe TRBD1 (5 bases). Trimming shortened V by 3 bases and J by 0 bases, and 14 bases separated the two germline ends. The CDR3 loop spans 16 amino acids. CDR1 and CDR2 from the germline V gene are ENHRY and SYGVKD. This chain's CDR3 is CAISEYGGGLNTEAFF. The CDR3 nucleotides are TGTGCCATCAGTGAATATGGGGGGGGTTTGAACACTGAAGCTTTCTTT.

The CDR3 DNA sequence: TGTGCCAGCAGTGATTCTCCGCCAGGGGGATATACAGATACGCAGTATTTT. This codes for CASSDSPPGGYTDTQYF. The chain recombines TRBV6-4 with TRBJ2-3, with 7 bases aligning to TRBD1. Germline loops: CDR1 MRHNA, CDR2 SNTAGT. The CDR3 covers 17 residues. V dropped 3 bases and J dropped 3; count of bases not matched to a gene: 12.

The chain is built from TRBV7-2 and TRBJ2-3; TRBD1 might be the D (6 bases). In germline, CDR1 is SGHTA, CDR2 FQGNSA. The germline V and J ends were trimmed by 3 bases and 4 bases, with 8 bases remaining between them. The CDR3 covers 13 residues. Here the CDR3 reads CASSFQGSDTQYF. The CDR3 bases are TGTGCCAGCAGCTTTCAGGGGTCAGATACGCAGTATTTT.

The chain carries TRBV30 and TRBJ1-3; D not certain. The CDR3 is made up of 14 amino acids. Germline V gives CDR1 GTSNPN, CDR2 SVGIG (reference sequence). Deletions cut 4 bases from V and 4 bases from J, with 14 bases between. The CDR3, as DNA: TGTGCCTGGACCGTGCCGGGATCGGGAAACACCATATATTTT. Amino acids: CAWTVPGSGNTIYF.

J is TRBJ2-7 and V is TRBV19; 8 positions match TRBD1. The germline V gene encodes CDR1 LNHDA and CDR2 SQIVND (reference sequence). Unmatched junction bases numbered 11, after V lost 4 bases and J lost 6 bases. CDR3 length equals 15 residues. This chain's CDR3 is CASSNGQGRAFEQYF. The CDR3 DNA is TGTGCCAGTAGTAACGGACAGGGTAGGGCCTTCGAGCAGTACTTC.

This chain links TRBV25-1 with TRBJ2-3; TRBD2 might be the D (5 bases). Germline V gene sequence: CDR1 MGHDK, CDR2 SYGVNS. CDR3 size: 15 residues. V was clipped by 2 bases and J by 3 bases, with 12 bases between them. The CDR3 bases are TGTGCCAGCAGTGAAGCTCGCGGGTTAACAGATACGCAGTATTTT. Translated: CASSEARGLTDTQYF.

CDR3 bases: TGTGCCAGCAGCCCGGGACAGGGATCCAATCAGCCCCAGCATTTT. Protein product: CASSPGQGSNQPQHF. The chain combines TRBV7-9 with TRBJ1-5; 9 bases fit TRBD1. The CDR3 is 15 residues long. Germline V gives CDR1 SEHNR, CDR2 FQNEAQ (reference sequence). The V segment lost 5 bases and the J segment 3 bases; nucleotides outside the gene matches: 5. Together with reference TRBV7-9 and TRBJ1-5, the CDR3 gives the full variable domain: DTGVSQNPRHKITKRGQNVTFRCDPISEHNRLYWYRQTLGQGPEFLTYFQNEAQLEKSRLLSDRFSAERPKGSFSTLEIQRTEQGDSAMYLCASSPGQGSNQPQHFGDGTRLSIL.

This chain joins TRBV12-5 and TRBJ1-5, with a weak D call TRBD1 (6 bases). Germline assignment: CDR1 LGHNT and CDR2 FRNRAP. Trimming left V 2 bases short and J 2 bases short, with 7 bases between. The CDR3 totals 14 residues. CDR3 sequence (DNA): TGTGCTAGTGGTTTGTCAGGGGGCAATCAGCCCCAGCATTTT. It yields the protein CASGLSGGNQPQHF.

The chain uses TRBV5-1 and TRBJ2-3; D might be TRBD2 (6 bases). V was shortened by 4 bases and J by 6 bases, with 9 bases between the two germline ends. CDR1 is SGHRS, CDR2 YFSETQ, per germline. There are 12 residues in the CDR3. Here the CDR3 reads CASSPSGDTQYF. In DNA form, the CDR3 reads TGCGCCAGCAGCCCAAGCGGGGATACGCAGTATTTT.

The chain combines TRBV24-1 with TRBJ2-7; TRBD1 agrees at 7 bases. Germline V gives CDR1 KGHDR, CDR2 SFDVKD. V lost 5 bases and J lost 7; bases outside the gene matches: 10. The CDR3 has 14 residues. The CDR3 DNA is TGTGCCACCAGTGTCCTGGGCAGGGGGTGGGAGCAGTACTTC. Translated: CATSVLGRGWEQYF.

The table lists this clone with a count of one. The rearrangement joins TRBV19 to TRBJ1-1, with 10 nucleotides matching TRBD1. This CDR3 contains 14 residues. Germline V CDR1 and CDR2: LNHDA, SQIVND (reference sequence). The J segment lost 5 bases and the V segment lost 8 bases, leaving 8 bases of the junction unmatched. The CDR3 loop is CASYDRGRLTEAFF. The CDR3 bases are TGTGCCAGTTACGACAGGGGGCGGCTTACTGAAGCTTTCTTT. Complete variable domain (other parts from reference TRBV19 and TRBJ1-1): DGGITQSPKYLFRKEGQNVTLSCEQNLNHDAMYWYRQDPGQGLRLIYYSQIVNDFQKGDIAEGYSVSREKKESFPLTVTSAQKNPTAFYLCASYDRGRLTEAFFGQGTRLTVV.

This chain uses TRBV12-5 with TRBJ2-1, with 13 bases aligning to TRBD2. Germline V CDR1 and CDR2: LGHNT, FRNRAP. CDR3 length: 17 residues. The junction had 2 bases not matched to a gene; V was cut back by 3 bases and J by 0 bases. This chain's CDR3 is CASGFRTSGSSYNEQFF. The CDR3 nucleotides read TGTGCTAGTGGTTTCCGGACTAGCGGGAGCTCCTACAATGAGCAGTTCTTC. Filled out from reference TRBV12-5 and TRBJ2-1, the complete variable domain reads DARVTQTPRHKVTEMGQEVTMRCQPILGHNTVFWYRQTMMQGLELLAYFRNRAPLDDSGMPKDRFSAEMPDATLATLKIQPSEPRDSAVYFCASGFRTSGSSYNEQFFGPGTRLTVL.

The chain links TRBV11-2 to TRBJ1-6; D is uncertain. The V end was cut by 1 base, the J end by 7 bases, with 14 bases between. Germline V gene lookup returns CDR1 SGHAT and CDR2 FQNNGV. This CDR3 has 16 amino acids. Here the CDR3 reads CASSLGRGRANSPLHF. CDR3 bases: TGTGCCAGCAGCTTAGGGAGAGGCAGAGCCAATTCACCCCTCCACTTT. Together with reference TRBV11-2 and TRBJ1-6, the CDR3 gives the full variable domain: EAGVAQSPRYKIIEKRQSVAFWCNPISGHATLYWYQQILGQGPKLLIQFQNNGVVDDSQLPKDRFSAERLKGVDSTLKIQPAKLEDSAVYLCASSLGRGRANSPLHFGNGTRLTVT.

The gene calls are TRBV21-1 and TRBJ2-6; TRBD2, the table's D call, lacks a check against the DNA. TRBV21-1 constitutes a pseudogene. The CDR3 contains 18 residues. The CDR3 loop is CASSKVGERLTGANVLTF. In nucleotides, the CDR3 is TGTGCCAGCAGCAAAGTCGGGGAAAGGTTAACTGGGGCCAACGTCCTGACTTTC.

The chain recombines TRBV5-1 with TRBJ2-1; 11 bases are shared with TRBD2. CDR1 is SGHRS, CDR2 YFSETQ, per germline. After removal of 4 bases from V and 0 bases from J, the junction contained 6 bases not matched to a gene. The CDR3 loop spans 17 amino acids. The CDR3 DNA sequence: TGCGCCAGCAGCCCACTTAGCGGGAGGGACTCCTACAATGAGCAGTTCTTC. The encoded protein is CASSPLSGRDSYNEQFF.

The chain combines TRBV5-1 with TRBJ1-5, with 8 nucleotides matching TRBD1. Germline V gene lookup returns CDR1 SGHRS and CDR2 YFSETQ. Unmatched junction bases numbered 1, after V lost 0 bases and J lost 5 bases. The CDR3 runs 14 residues. The CDR3 sequence is CASSLEGQDQPQHF. CDR3 in DNA: TGCGCCAGCAGCTTGGAGGGACAGGATCAGCCCCAGCATTTT.

The chain is built from TRBV6-2 or TRBV6-3 and TRBJ1-3; tentatively, D is TRBD1 (6 bases). CDR1 is MNHEY and CDR2 is SVGEGT in the germline V gene. The CDR3 sequence is 16 residues long. The V end was cut by 6 bases, the J end by 0 bases, with 15 bases between. DNA for the CDR3: TGTGCCAGCAGCCCTGCCCGGACAGACTCTGGAAACACCATATATTTT. Translation: CASSPARTDSGNTIYF.

The rearrangement uses TRBV6-5 and TRBJ1-6; perhaps TRBD1 as D (5 bases). V lost 8 bases and J lost 8, with 13 bases in between. This CDR3 spans 13 amino acids. Germline CDR1 reads MNHEY; CDR2 reads SVGAGI. CDR3 residues: CASGPGVDSPLHF. The CDR3, as DNA: TGTGCCAGCGGCCCGGGGGTGGATTCACCCCTCCACTTT.

The chain employs TRBV19 and TRBJ1-6; D gene unclear. The germline CDR1 and CDR2 sequences are LNHDA and SQIVND (reference sequence). This CDR3 is built from 14 residues. Trimming shortened V by 9 bases and J by 0 bases, and 9 bases separated the two germline ends. The CDR3 DNA is TGTGCCAGCGTCAATAGCTCCTATAATTCACCCCTCCACTTT. Protein product: CASVNSSYNSPLHF.

This chain connects TRBV29-1 to TRBJ1-2; perhaps TRBD1 as D (6 bases). V dropped 1 base and J dropped 6 bases, with 18 bases sitting between them. Germline CDR1 reads SQVTM; CDR2 reads ANQGSEA. This CDR3 region has 15 residues. The CDR3 sequence is CSVEALATGLNGYTF. The CDR3, as DNA: TGCAGCGTTGAAGCTTTAGCGACAGGATTAAATGGCTACACCTTC. The whole variable domain, remainder taken from reference TRBV29-1 and TRBJ1-2, is SAVISQKPSRDICQRGTSLTIQCQVDSQVTMMFWYRQQPGQSLTLIATANQGSEATYESGFVIDKFPISRPNLTFSTLTVSNMSPEDSSIYLCSVEALATGLNGYTFGSGTRLTVV.

CDR3 protein: CATRGGKYSNQPQHF. The CDR3 DNA follows: TGTGCCACTAGGGGAGGGAAATATAGCAATCAGCCCCAGCATTTT. The rearrangement links TRBV19 to TRBJ1-5; a possible D gene is TRBD1 (5 bases). Between the trimmed V and J ends, which lost 10 bases and 0 bases, there was a span of 16 bases. The V gene's germline CDR1 is LNHDA and CDR2 SQIVND (reference sequence). CDR3 length equals 15 residues.

This chain links TRBV7-9 with TRBJ2-7, with TRBD1 matching 9 bases. V lost 0 bases, J lost 7 bases, and 13 bases stayed unmatched. This CDR3 comprises 17 residues. CDR1 and CDR2 (germline): SEHNR, FQNEAQ (reference sequence). CDR3 region: CASSLATTGGATQEQYF. The CDR3, as DNA: TGTGCCAGCAGCTTAGCTACCACAGGGGGCGCGACTCAAGAGCAGTACTTC.